Listed here are 3 T cell receptor beta chains from one sample, sequenced in a study of T cell responses to AZD1222 COVID-19 vaccine. Sequencing was performed with immunoSEQ multiplex PCR; in TCRdb, only in-frame clones are kept and a portion is missing. The sample holds 84,000 or so clones, 90% seen once. The material was peripheral blood, obtained on day 0 of AZD1222 vaccination. The source of these receptors is an adult in good health.

The chain carries TRBV5-6 and TRBJ2-3, with 9 bases lining up with TRBD2. CDR3 length: 16 residues. Germline CDR1 SGHDT, CDR2 YYEEEE. The trim removed 6 bases at V and 4 bases at J, leaving 12 bases unmatched. The CDR3 sequence: CASTKAGGRWADTQYF. The CDR3 bases are TGTGCCAGCACCAAAGCGGGGGGTCGGTGGGCAGATACGCAGTATTTT. The full variable domain, in which reference TRBV5-6 and TRBJ2-3 provide the parts outside the CDR3, is DAGVTQSPTHLIKTRGQQVTLRCSPKSGHDTVSWYQQALGQGPQFIFQYYEEEERQRGNFPDRFSGHQFPNYSSELNVNALLLGDSALYLCASTKAGGRWADTQYFGPGTRLTVL.

The chain uses TRBV19 and TRBJ2-1; 10 positions match TRBD2. The CDR3 extends over 17 amino acids. Germline V gene data show CDR1 as LNHDA and CDR2 as SQIVND (reference sequence). V lost 3 bases, J lost 4 bases, and 9 bases stayed unmatched. As DNA, the CDR3 is TGTGCCAGTAGTATTGTTGGGGGACTAGCGAGATACAATGAGCAGTTCTTC. This encodes CASSIVGGLARYNEQFF.

This clone was detected only a few times. J is TRBJ2-1 and V is TRBV12-3 or TRBV12-4; TRBD1 is a possible D gene (5 bases). Trimming took 4 bases from V and 7 from J, leaving 11 bases between them. The CDR3 loop spans 13 amino acids. The CDR3 loop reads CASSWGPRNEQFF. The CDR3 bases are TGTGCCAGCAGTTGGGGCCCGAGGAATGAGCAGTTCTTC.